This is a list of T cell receptor beta chains from one sample in a study of CD8 T cells in Susac syndrome. TCRdb called the immunoSEQ multiplex PCR reads again in MiXCR, with one record for every CDR3 protein. The top ten hold approximately 0.39% of the sample, which has about 83,000 distinct CDR3 sequences, roughly 96% seen once. The sample consisted of CD8+ T cells from PBMCs. Receptors originate from a human donor with Susac syndrome. Both conserved end residues are part of each CDR3. Each record gives: clone size, J gene, D gene, V gene, CDR3 protein, CDR3 DNA. A D gene is named only where the DNA matches it firmly. Rows give clone size only sometimes, using once, few, many, or a class for an expanded clone.

NA	TRBJ2-7	NA	TRBV27	CASRRQPYEQYF	TGTGCCAGCCGGAGACAGCCCTACGAGCAGTACTTC
NA	TRBJ2-1	NA	TRBV3-1	CASSQDPLRAESSYNEQFF	TGTGCCAGCAGCCAAGATCCTCTTCGTGCGGAGAGCTCCTACAATGAGCAGTTCTTC
NA	TRBJ1-2	NA	TRBV10-3	CAISEPPGQPGGYTF	TGTGCCATCAGTGAACCCCCCGGACAGCCCGGCGGCTACACCTTC
NA	TRBJ2-7	TRBD2	TRBV13	CASSSLAGVGKREQYF	TGTGCCAGCAGCTCCCTAGCGGGAGTCGGGAAGCGCGAGCAGTACTTC
NA	TRBJ2-2	NA	TRBV27	CASSSGVTGELFF	TGTGCCAGCAGTTCAGGGGTTACCGGGGAGCTGTTTTTT
NA	TRBJ2-2	TRBD1	TRBV7-9	CASSTGQGVTGELFF	TGTGCCAGCAGCACAGGACAGGGAGTGACCGGGGAGCTGTTTTTT
NA	TRBJ2-5	TRBD2	TRBV4-2	CASSQDGRTSGVTQYF	TGTGCCAGCAGCCAAGATGGGAGGACTAGCGGGGTGACCCAGTACTTC
NA	TRBJ2-1	NA	TRBV30	CAWSRNEQFF	TGTGCCTGGAGTCGTAATGAGCAGTTCTTC
NA	TRBJ1-1	NA	TRBV29-1	CSAWGLGEAFF	TGCAGCGCCTGGGGTCTGGGTGAAGCTTTCTTT
once	TRBJ2-1	NA	TRBV27	CASMHWRGEQFF	TGTGCCAGCATGCACTGGAGGGGTGAGCAGTTCTTC
NA	TRBJ2-1	NA	TRBV5-1	CASSPWGRTNEQFF	TGCGCCAGCAGCCCATGGGGACGCACCAATGAGCAGTTCTTC
NA	TRBJ2-3	TRBD1	TRBV7-6	CASSLDRATDTQYF	TGTGCCAGCAGCTTGGACAGGGCCACAGATACGCAGTATTTT
NA	TRBJ2-1	NA	TRBV29-1	CSADSPSIYNEQFF	TGCAGCGCCGACAGTCCCTCAATCTACAATGAGCAGTTCTTC
NA	TRBJ2-5	NA	TRBV14	CASSPGPSQRRETQYF	TGTGCCAGCAGCCCCGGACCATCCCAAAGGAGGGAGACCCAGTACTTC
NA	TRBJ2-1	NA	TRBV2	CANLRWGEQFF	TGTGCCAACCTCCGGTGGGGAGAGCAGTTCTTC
NA	TRBJ2-7	TRBD1	TRBV24-1	CATSDRTGGHEQYF	TGTGCCACCAGTGATCGGACAGGGGGCCACGAGCAGTACTTC
NA	TRBJ2-7	TRBD1	TRBV20-1	CSANRGLSEQYF	TGCAGTGCAAACAGGGGTTTGTCCGAGCAGTACTTC
NA	TRBJ2-7	TRBD2	TRBV5-6	CASSLALAGVYEQYF	TGTGCCAGCAGCTTGGCCCTAGCGGGAGTCTACGAGCAGTACTTC
NA	TRBJ1-5	NA	TRBV5-1	CASSWVGPQHF	TGCGCCAGCAGCTGGGTCGGGCCCCAGCATTTT
NA	TRBJ2-1	NA	TRBV2	CASRQGRYEQFF	TGTGCCAGCAGACAGGGCAGGTATGAGCAGTTCTTC
NA	TRBJ2-1	TRBD2	TRBV13	CASSVSGASSYNEQFF	TGTGCCAGCAGCGTTAGCGGGGCAAGCTCCTACAATGAGCAGTTCTTC
NA	TRBJ2-7	NA	TRBV19	CASSPSLSYEQYF	TGTGCCAGTAGTCCCAGTTTATCCTACGAGCAGTACTTC
NA	TRBJ2-1	NA	TRBV6-5	CASSYVQGWSNEQFF	TGTGCCAGCAGTTACGTCCAGGGGTGGTCGAATGAGCAGTTCTTC
NA	TRBJ2-7	NA	TRBV20-1	CSARGARSYEQYF	TGCAGTGCCCGAGGGGCTAGATCCTACGAGCAGTACTTC
NA	TRBJ2-2	TRBD1	TRBV3-1	CASRGMMDRKNTGELFF	TGTGCCAGCAGGGGGATGATGGACAGGAAGAACACCGGGGAGCTGTTTTTT
NA	TRBJ2-3	NA	TRBV24-1	CATSVGESTDTQYF	TGTGCCACCAGTGTTGGAGAGAGCACAGATACGCAGTATTTT
NA	TRBJ2-3	NA	TRBV3-1	CASSQEVEADTQYF	TGTGCCAGCAGCCAAGAGGTCGAGGCAGATACGCAGTATTTT
NA	TRBJ2-5	NA	TRBV7-9	CASSLAQREETQYF	TGTGCCAGCAGCTTAGCGCAGAGGGAAGAGACCCAGTACTTC
NA	TRBJ1-2	NA	TRBV9	CASSAEGLYGYTF	TGTGCCAGCAGCGCAGAGGGTTTATATGGCTACACCTTC
NA	TRBJ2-7	NA	TRBV20-1	CSGGFLPPEQYF	TGCAGTGGGGGCTTCCTTCCTCCCGAGCAGTACTTC
once	TRBJ1-1	NA	TRBV5-1	CASRGAGETEAFF	TGCGCCAGCAGGGGGGCAGGTGAAACTGAAGCTTTCTTT
NA	TRBJ2-1	NA	TRBV29-1	CSVDGLRGDEQFF	TGCAGCGTTGACGGTCTAAGGGGGGATGAGCAGTTCTTC
NA	TRBJ2-6	NA	TRBV7-8	CASPVDSGANVLTF	TGTGCCAGCCCGGTGGACTCTGGGGCCAACGTCCTGACTTTC
few	TRBJ1-2	NA	TRBV4-3	CASSQDLGYGYTF	TGCGCCAGCAGCCAAGATTTAGGCTATGGCTACACCTTC
NA	TRBJ2-7	NA	TRBV20-1	CSGGGHVASYEQYF	TGCAGTGGTGGAGGACATGTGGCCTCCTACGAGCAGTACTTC
NA	TRBJ2-5	NA	TRBV6-5	CASSAVGETQYF	TGTGCCAGCAGCGCCGTGGGAGAGACCCAGTACTTC
once	TRBJ1-2	TRBD1	TRBV20-1	CSATDRASYGYTF	TGCAGTGCTACCGACAGGGCTAGCTATGGCTACACCTTC
few	TRBJ1-2	NA	TRBV30	CAWSPGMGYTF	TGTGCCTGGAGCCCCGGGATGGGCTACACCTTC
NA	TRBJ2-7	NA	TRBV20-1	CSAITGDSSYEQYF	TGCAGTGCTATAACCGGGGACTCCTCCTACGAGCAGTACTTC
NA	TRBJ2-7	NA	TRBV4-3	CAKGTEDHEQYF	TGCGCCAAAGGGACGGAAGACCACGAGCAGTACTTC
NA	TRBJ1-2	TRBD1	TRBV2	CASSRTGNYGYTF	TGTGCCAGCAGCCGGACAGGGAACTATGGCTACACCTTC
NA	TRBJ2-1	TRBD2	TRBV4-3	CASSQDLVGTSNEQFF	TGCGCCAGCAGCCAAGATCTGGTTGGGACTAGCAATGAGCAGTTCTTC
NA	TRBJ2-7	NA	TRBV27	CASSLAKLSYEQYF	TGTGCCAGCAGTTTAGCGAAACTCTCCTACGAGCAGTACTTC
NA	TRBJ1-2	NA	TRBV27	CASSFRASYGYTF	TGTGCCAGCAGTTTCAGGGCAAGCTATGGCTACACCTTC
once	TRBJ2-7	TRBD2	TRBV18	CASSPPSGVTYEQYF	TGTGCCAGCTCACCACCGAGCGGGGTCACCTACGAGCAGTACTTC
NA	TRBJ1-4	NA	TRBV20-1	CSARGGQNEKLFF	TGCAGTGCTAGAGGGGGCCAGAATGAAAAACTGTTTTTT
NA	TRBJ2-1	NA	TRBV29-1	CSVRPDREDYNEQFF	TGCAGCGTAAGACCAGACAGGGAGGACTACAATGAGCAGTTCTTC
NA	TRBJ2-7	NA	TRBV20-1	CSARAPRDGPLGEQYF	TGCAGTGCTAGAGCTCCTCGGGACGGACCCCTTGGGGAGCAGTACTTC
NA	TRBJ1-1	NA	TRBV24-1	CATSDWTATEAFF	TGTGCCACCAGTGATTGGACAGCAACTGAAGCTTTCTTT
NA	TRBJ1-1	NA	TRBV7-3	CASSRRPRGLGTEAFF	TGTGCCAGCAGCCGCCGCCCCAGGGGCCTCGGCACTGAAGCTTTCTTT
NA	TRBJ1-5	NA	TRBV15	CATSRDRREGNQPQHF	TGTGCCACCAGCAGAGATCGGAGGGAAGGCAATCAGCCCCAGCATTTT
NA	TRBJ2-3	NA	TRBV20-1	CSAASSAPTDTQYF	TGCAGTGCTGCCTCTAGCGCTCCCACAGATACGCAGTATTTT